This T cell receptor (beta chain) came from a study of blood T cell repertoires in COVID-19. Study-wide background: Sources were T cells, B-cell-depleted T cells, or PBMCs; the material itself was cDNA or gDNA.

Trimming took off 0 bases at V and 2 bases at J, with 14 bases between the two ends. The germline CDR1 and CDR2 sequences are MNHEY and SMNVEV (reference sequence). This CDR3 has 16 amino acids. Authors' analysis steps: Amplification of reference gene primers was used by the study to estimate nucleated cell counts. Repertoires were generated with immunoSEQ multiplex PCR, while TCRdb's copy carries only in-frame clones and drops some. The V and J calls and the clone size are those of that table, but D and trimming were determined from the DNA. The sample contains about 90,000 clones, around 92% of which appear only once.

Source material: peripheral blood. The receptor was isolated from a woman between 55 and 75 years old with active COVID-19. V gene TRBV27 combines with J gene TRBJ2-7, with D perhaps TRBD2 (5 bases). The CDR3 sequence: CASSLSSGSLTYEQYF. Here the CDR3 DNA reads TGTGCCAGCAGTTTATCGTCGGGGTCTTTAACCTACGAGCAGTACTTC.